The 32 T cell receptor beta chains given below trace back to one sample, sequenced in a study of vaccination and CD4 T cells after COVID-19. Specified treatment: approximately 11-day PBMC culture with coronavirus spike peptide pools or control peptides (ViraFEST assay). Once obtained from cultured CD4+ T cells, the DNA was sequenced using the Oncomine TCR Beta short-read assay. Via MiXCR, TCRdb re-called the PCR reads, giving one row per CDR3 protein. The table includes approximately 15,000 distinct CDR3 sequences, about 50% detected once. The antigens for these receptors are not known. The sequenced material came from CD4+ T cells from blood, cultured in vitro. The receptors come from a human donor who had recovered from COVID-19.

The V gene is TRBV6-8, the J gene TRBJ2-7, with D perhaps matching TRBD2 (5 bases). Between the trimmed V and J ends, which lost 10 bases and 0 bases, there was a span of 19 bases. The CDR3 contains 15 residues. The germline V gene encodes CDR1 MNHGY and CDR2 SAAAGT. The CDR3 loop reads CANLTLGENSYEQYF. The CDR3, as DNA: TGTGCCAACCTTACCCTCGGGGAGAACTCCTACGAGCAGTACTTC.

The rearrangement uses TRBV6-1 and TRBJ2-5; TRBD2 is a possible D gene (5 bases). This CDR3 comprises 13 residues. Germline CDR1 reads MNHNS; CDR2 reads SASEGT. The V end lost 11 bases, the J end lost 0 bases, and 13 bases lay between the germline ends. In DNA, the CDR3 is TGTGCCGGCGGAGGTGGCTACCAAGAGACCCAGTACTTC. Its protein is CAGGGGYQETQYF.

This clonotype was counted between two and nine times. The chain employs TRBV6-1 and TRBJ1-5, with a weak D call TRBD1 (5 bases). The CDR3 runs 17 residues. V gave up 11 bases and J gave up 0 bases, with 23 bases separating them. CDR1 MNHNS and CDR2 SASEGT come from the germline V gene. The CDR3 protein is CAATGLGLIDSNQPQHF. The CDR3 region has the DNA TGTGCCGCAACGGGACTCGGGCTGATTGATAGCAATCAGCCCCAGCATTTT.

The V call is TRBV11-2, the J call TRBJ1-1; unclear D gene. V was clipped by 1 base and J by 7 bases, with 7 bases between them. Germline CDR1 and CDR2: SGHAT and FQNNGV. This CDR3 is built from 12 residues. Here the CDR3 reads CASSLVRIEAFF. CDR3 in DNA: TGTGCCAGCAGCTTAGTCAGGATTGAAGCTTTCTTT.

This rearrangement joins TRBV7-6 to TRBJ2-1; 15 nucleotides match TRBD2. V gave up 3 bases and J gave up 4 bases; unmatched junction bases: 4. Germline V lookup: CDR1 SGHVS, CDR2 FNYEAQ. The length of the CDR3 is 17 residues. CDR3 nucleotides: TGTGCCAGCAGCTTTGCCGGGACTAGCGGGGGGTACAATGAGCAGTTCTTC. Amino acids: CASSFAGTSGGYNEQFF.

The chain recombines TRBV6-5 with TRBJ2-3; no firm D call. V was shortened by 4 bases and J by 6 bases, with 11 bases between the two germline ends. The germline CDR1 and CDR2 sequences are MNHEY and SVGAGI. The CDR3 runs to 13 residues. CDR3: CASSWTRSDTQYF. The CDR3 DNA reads TGTGCCAGCAGTTGGACCCGGAGCGATACGCAGTATTTT.

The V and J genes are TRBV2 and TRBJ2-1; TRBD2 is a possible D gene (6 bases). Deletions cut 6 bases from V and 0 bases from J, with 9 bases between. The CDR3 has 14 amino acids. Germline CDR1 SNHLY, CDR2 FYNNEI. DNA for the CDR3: TGTGCCAGCAGGCCGGGAGACTCCTACAATGAGCAGTTCTTC. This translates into CASRPGDSYNEQFF.

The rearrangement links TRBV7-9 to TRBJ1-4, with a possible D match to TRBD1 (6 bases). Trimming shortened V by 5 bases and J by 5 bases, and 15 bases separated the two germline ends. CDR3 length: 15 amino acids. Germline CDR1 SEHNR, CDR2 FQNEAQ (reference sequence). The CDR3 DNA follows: TGTGCCAGCAGCCCGAACCGCCAGGGGAATGAAAAACTGTTTTTT. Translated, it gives CASSPNRQGNEKLFF.

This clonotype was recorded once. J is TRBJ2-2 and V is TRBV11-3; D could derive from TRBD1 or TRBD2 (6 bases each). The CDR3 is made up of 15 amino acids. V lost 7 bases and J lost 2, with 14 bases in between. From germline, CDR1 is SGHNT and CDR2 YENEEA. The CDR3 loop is CASIKGGTNTGELFF. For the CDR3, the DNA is TGTGCCAGCATCAAAGGGGGGACTAACACCGGGGAGCTGTTTTTT.

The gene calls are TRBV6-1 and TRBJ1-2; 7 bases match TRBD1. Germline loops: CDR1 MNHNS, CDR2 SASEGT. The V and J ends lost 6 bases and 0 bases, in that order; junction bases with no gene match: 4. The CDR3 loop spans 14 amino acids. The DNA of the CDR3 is TGTGCCAGCAGCAGACAGGGAACTAACTATGGCTACACCTTC. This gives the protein CASSRQGTNYGYTF.

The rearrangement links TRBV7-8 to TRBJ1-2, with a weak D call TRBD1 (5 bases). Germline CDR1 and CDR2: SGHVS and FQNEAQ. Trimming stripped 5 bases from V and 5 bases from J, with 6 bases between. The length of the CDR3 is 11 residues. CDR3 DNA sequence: TGTGCCAGCAGCCCAGGGTATGGCTACACCTTC. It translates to CASSPGYGYTF.

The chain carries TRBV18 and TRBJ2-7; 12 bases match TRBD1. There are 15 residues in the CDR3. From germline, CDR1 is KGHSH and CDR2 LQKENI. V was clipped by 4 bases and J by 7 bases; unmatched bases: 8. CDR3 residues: CASSLGQGANQEQYF. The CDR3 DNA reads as TGTGCCAGCTCACTGGGACAGGGGGCGAATCAAGAGCAGTACTTC.

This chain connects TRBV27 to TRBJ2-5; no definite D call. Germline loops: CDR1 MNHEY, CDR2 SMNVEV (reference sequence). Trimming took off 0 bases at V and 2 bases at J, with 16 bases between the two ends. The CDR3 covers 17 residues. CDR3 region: CASSLSKARRPQETQYF. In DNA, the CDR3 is TGTGCCAGCAGTTTATCGAAGGCCCGACGGCCACAAGAGACCCAGTACTTC.

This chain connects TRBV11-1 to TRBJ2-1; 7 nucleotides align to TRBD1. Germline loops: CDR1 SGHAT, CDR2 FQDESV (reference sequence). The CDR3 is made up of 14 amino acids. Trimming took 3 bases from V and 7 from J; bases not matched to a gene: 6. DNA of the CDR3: TGTGCCAGCAGCTTTCATCAGACAGGGAATGAGCAGTTCTTC. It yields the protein CASSFHQTGNEQFF.

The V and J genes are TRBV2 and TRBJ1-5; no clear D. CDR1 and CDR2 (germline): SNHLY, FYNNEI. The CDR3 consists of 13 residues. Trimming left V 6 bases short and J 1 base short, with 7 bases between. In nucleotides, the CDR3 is TGTGCCAGCAGGTTGGGGAGCAATCAGCCCCAGCATTTT. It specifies CASRLGSNQPQHF.

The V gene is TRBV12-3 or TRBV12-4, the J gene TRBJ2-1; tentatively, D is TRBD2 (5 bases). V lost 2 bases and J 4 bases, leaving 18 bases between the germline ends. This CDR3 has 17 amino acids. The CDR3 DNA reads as TGTGCCAGCAGTTTATACAGAGGAGGCAGGTCATACAATGAGCAGTTCTTC. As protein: CASSLYRGGRSYNEQFF.

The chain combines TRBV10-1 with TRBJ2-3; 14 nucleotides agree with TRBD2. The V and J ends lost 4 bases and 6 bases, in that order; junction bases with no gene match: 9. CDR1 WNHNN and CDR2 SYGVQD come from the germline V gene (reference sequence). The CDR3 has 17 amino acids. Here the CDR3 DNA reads TGCGCCAGCAGTGGACCGGGACTAGCGGGAGTTTTGGATACGCAGTATTTT. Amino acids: CASSGPGLAGVLDTQYF.

In nucleotides, the CDR3 is TGCAGTGCTAATTACCGGGCCAGGCTGTTTTTT. Its translation: CSANYRARLFF. The J gene is TRBJ1-4, the V gene TRBV20-1; unclear D gene. The germline V gene encodes CDR1 DFQATT and CDR2 SNEGSKA (reference sequence). This CDR3 has 11 amino acids. V was cut by 4 bases and J by 14 bases, with 14 bases left in between.

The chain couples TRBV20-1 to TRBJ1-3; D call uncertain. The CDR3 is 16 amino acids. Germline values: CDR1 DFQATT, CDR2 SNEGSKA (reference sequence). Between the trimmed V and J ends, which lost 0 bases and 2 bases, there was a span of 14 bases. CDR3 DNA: TGCAGTGCTAGAGATGGGCGTAGGGCGGCTGGAAACACCATATATTTT. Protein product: CSARDGRRAAGNTIYF.

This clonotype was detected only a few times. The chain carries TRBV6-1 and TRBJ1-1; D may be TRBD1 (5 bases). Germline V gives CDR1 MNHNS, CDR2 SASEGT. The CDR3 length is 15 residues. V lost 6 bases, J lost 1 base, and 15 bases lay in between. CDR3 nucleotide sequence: TGTGCCAGCAGACCGGGACTAACTAAGAACACTGAAGCTTTCTTT. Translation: CASRPGLTKNTEAFF.

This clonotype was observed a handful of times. The CDR3 loop is CSAERGAINNEQFF. The DNA for the CDR3 is TGCAGTGCCGAGAGAGGGGCCATAAACAATGAGCAGTTCTTC. The chain has TRBV20-1 and TRBJ2-1, with D perhaps TRBD1 or TRBD2 (5 bases each). Per germline, CDR1 DFQATT and CDR2 SNEGSKA (reference sequence). The CDR3 is 14 residues long. Trimming removed 6 bases from V and 5 bases from J, with 17 bases in between.

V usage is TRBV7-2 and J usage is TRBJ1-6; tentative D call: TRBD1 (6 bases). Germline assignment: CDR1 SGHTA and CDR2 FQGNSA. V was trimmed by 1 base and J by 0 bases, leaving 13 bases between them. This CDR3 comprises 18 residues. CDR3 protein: CASSLGQDGDSYNSPLHF. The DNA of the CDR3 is TGTGCCAGCAGCTTAGGACAGGACGGTGACTCCTATAATTCACCCCTCCACTTT.

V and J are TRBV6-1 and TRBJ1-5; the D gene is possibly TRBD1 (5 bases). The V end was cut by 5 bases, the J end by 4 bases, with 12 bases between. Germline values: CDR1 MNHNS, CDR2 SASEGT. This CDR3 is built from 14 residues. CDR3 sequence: CASSTAGTNQPQHF. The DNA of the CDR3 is TGTGCCAGCAGTACGGCAGGGACGAATCAGCCCCAGCATTTT.

As DNA, the CDR3 is TGTGCCAGCTCTGCCCAGGGTATCACCGGGGAGCTGTTTTTT. Amino acid sequence: CASSAQGITGELFF. The chain recombines TRBV28 with TRBJ2-2; tentatively, D is TRBD1 (5 bases). The germline CDR1 and CDR2 sequences are MDHEN and SYDVKM. Trimming removed 8 bases at V and 4 bases at J, with 14 bases between. This CDR3 region has 14 residues. Full variable domain (outside the CDR3, taken from reference TRBV28 and TRBJ2-2): DVKVTQSSRYLVKRTGEKVFLECVQDMDHENMFWYRQDPGLGLRLIYFSYDVKMKEKGDIPEGYSVSREKKERFSLILESASTNQTSMYLCASSAQGITGELFFGEGSRLTVL.

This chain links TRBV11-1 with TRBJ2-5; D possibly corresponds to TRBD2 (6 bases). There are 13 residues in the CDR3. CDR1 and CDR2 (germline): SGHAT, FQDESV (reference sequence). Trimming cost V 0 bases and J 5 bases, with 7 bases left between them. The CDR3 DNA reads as TGTGCCAGCAGCTTAGCGGGACTGGAGACCCAGTACTTC. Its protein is CASSLAGLETQYF.

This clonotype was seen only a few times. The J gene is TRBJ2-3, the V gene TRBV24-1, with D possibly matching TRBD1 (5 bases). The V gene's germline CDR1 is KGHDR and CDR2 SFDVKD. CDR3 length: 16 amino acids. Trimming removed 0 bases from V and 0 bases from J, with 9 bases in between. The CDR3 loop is CATSDLVWGSTDTQYF. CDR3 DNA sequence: TGTGCCACCAGTGATTTGGTCTGGGGCAGCACAGATACGCAGTATTTT.

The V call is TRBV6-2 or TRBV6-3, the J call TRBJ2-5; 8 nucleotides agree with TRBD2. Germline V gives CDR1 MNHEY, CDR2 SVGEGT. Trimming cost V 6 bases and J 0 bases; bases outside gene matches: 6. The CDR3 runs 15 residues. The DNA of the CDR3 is TGTGCCAGCAGAGCACTAGCGGCGTACCAAGAGACCCAGTACTTC. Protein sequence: CASRALAAYQETQYF.

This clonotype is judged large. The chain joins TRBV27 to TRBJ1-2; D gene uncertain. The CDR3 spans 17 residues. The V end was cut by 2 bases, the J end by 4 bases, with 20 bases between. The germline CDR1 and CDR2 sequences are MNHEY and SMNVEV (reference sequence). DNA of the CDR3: TGTGCCAGCAGTTTAAGTCAAAGGAGGAACAGCCTCTATGGCTACACCTTC. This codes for CASSLSQRRNSLYGYTF.

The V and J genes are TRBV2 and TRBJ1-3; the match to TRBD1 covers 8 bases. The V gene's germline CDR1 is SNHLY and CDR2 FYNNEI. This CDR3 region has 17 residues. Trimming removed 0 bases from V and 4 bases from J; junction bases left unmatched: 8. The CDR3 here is CASSEAPTGQGGNTIYF. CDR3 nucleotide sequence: TGTGCCAGCAGTGAAGCCCCCACCGGACAGGGAGGAAACACCATATATTTT.

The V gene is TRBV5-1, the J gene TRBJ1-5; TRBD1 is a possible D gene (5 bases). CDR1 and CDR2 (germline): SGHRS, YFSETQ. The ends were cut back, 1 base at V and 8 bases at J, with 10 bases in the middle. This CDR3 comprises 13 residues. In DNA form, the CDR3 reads TGCGCCAGCAGCTTGAGGAGGGGTGAGCCCCAGCATTTT. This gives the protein CASSLRRGEPQHF.

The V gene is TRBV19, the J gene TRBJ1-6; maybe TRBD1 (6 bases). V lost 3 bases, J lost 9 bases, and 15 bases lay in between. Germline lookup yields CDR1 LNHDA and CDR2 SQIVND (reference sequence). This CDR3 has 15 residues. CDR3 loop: CASSIGGPYGSPLHF. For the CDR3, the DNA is TGTGCCAGTAGTATTGGGGGGCCCTATGGTTCACCCCTCCACTTT.

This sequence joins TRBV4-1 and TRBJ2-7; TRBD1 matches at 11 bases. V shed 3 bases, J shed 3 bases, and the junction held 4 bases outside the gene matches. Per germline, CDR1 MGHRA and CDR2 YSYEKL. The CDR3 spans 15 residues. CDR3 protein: CASSQGQGEGYEQYF. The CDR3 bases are TGCGCCAGCAGCCAGGGACAGGGGGAAGGCTACGAGCAGTACTTC.